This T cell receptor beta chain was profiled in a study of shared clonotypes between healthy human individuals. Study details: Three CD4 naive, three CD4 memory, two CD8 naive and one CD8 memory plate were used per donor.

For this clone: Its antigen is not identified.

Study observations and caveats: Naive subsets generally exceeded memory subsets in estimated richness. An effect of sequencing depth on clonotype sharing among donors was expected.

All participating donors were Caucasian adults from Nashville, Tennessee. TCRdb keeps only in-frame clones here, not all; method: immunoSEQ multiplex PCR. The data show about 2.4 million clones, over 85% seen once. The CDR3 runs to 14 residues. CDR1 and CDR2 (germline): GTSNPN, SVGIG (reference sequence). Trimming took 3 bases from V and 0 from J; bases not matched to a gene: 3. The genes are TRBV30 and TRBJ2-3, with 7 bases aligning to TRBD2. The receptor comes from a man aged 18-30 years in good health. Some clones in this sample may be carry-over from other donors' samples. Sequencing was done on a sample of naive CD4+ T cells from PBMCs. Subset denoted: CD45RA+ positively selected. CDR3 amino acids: CAWRAGRSTDTQYF. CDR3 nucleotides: TGTGCCTGGAGAGCGGGACGTAGCACAGATACGCAGTATTTT.